Listed below are T cell receptor beta chains from one sample, sequenced in a study of blood T cell repertoires in COVID-19. Sequencing used immunoSEQ multiplex PCR; TCRdb keeps in-frame clones, though not all of them. The sample yields about 240,000 clones, approximately 80% seen once. The sequencing sample was made of peripheral blood. The receptors come from a man aged 25 to 40 who had recovered from COVID-19. CDR3s leave out the opening cysteine and the closing phenylalanine or tryptophan. Clone sizes are given selectively: once, few, many, or a class where the clone is expanded.

v_gene	j_gene	len	abundance	CDR3aa
TRBV12-2	TRBJ1-4	15	-	ASRLGSRGATNEKLF
TRBV7-3	TRBJ1-3	12	few	ASSLSGTGNTIY
TRBV27	TRBJ2-1	11	-	ASSLPLLGEQF
TRBV2	TRBJ1-4	10	-	ASSERGRSLF
TRBV5-1	TRBJ2-5	11	-	ASSLQGQETQY
TRBV7-8	TRBJ2-2	13	few	ASSTPRVNTGELF
TRBV19	TRBJ2-5	14	-	ASSPPRQGWGETQY
TRBV27	TRBJ2-3	15	-	ASRFLGGEGPTDTQY
TRBV2	TRBJ1-4	11	-	ASSEALGEKLF
TRBV29-1	TRBJ1-5	12	-	SVRDGTANQPQH
TRBV11-3	TRBJ2-7	11	-	ASSGGQGYEQY
TRBV7-2	TRBJ1-2	15	-	ASSLDTTLRGNYGYT
TRBV1	TRBJ2-1	12	-	TSRPTSGVWEQF
TRBV3-1/TRBV3-2	TRBJ2-1	12	-	ASSQGNVGGEQF
TRBV6-5	TRBJ1-6	13	-	ASRGTGGLNSPLH
TRBV9	TRBJ1-4	13	-	ASSVATGINEKLF
TRBV5-1	TRBJ1-1	11	few	ASSFGRNTEAF
TRBV7-8	TRBJ1-3	12	-	ASSYRGSGNTIY
TRBV29-1	TRBJ2-2	11	-	SVELENTGELF
TRBV7-2	TRBJ2-3	16	-	ASSLRSGGARSTDTQY
TRBV19	TRBJ2-7	12	-	ASSIERSSYEQY
TRBV7-9	TRBJ2-2	15	-	ASSFLAGQGPTGELF
TRBV19	TRBJ1-2	10	-	ASDRGDGGYT
TRBV3-1/TRBV3-2	TRBJ1-5	13	-	ASSPNQGIEPPQH
TRBV7-3	TRBJ2-1	12	-	ASSLQRDNRKQF
TRBV5-1	TRBJ1-1	12	once	ASSLGQGYTEAF
TRBV5-4	TRBJ2-6	17	few	ASIKDGTSGYSGANVLT
TRBV12-3/TRBV12-4	TRBJ1-5	11	-	ASKLDNFQPQH
TRBV7-6	TRBJ1-3	16	-	ASSLSVPEGHSGNTIY
TRBV6-4	TRBJ2-1	17	-	ASSVTSGGYLSSYNEQF
TRBV27	TRBJ1-4	17	once	ASSLSGEFLGATNEKLF
TRBV19	TRBJ2-3	12	-	ASTPSGWEDTQY
TRBV19	TRBJ1-6	13	-	ASDRGLSYNSPLH
TRBV3-1/TRBV3-2	TRBJ1-1	12	-	ASKGDTGNTEAF